These T cell receptor beta chains were read from a single sample in a study of cytotoxic CD8 clonotypes in ibrutinib-treated CLL. Sequenced by immunoSEQ multiplex PCR; TCRdb stores in-frame clones only, minus some. The sample lists fewer than 150,000 clones, 80% to 90% occurring once. This specimen was PBMCs, taken after 24 months of ibrutinib treatment. These receptors all stem from a human donor with chronic lymphocytic leukemia. Each CDR3 is given with its conserved first and last residue. Each record gives: J gene, V gene, CDR3 length, CDR3 protein.

>TRBJ1-1|TRBV5-1|14
CASSLVSGNTEAFF
>TRBJ1-1|TRBV9|15
CASSVLDSPNTEAFF
>TRBJ1-5|TRBV25-1|13
CASGGDNNQPQHF
>TRBJ2-7|TRBV5-1|14
CASSSGTSLYEQYF
>TRBJ2-2|TRBV4-2|14
CASSGGGNTGELFF
>TRBJ2-1|TRBV7-9|16
CASSLLSGGWYFEQFF
>TRBJ1-5|TRBV6-6|14
CASSPPLRNQPQHF
>TRBJ1-2|TRBV10-3|14
CAISYRQGRDGYTF
>TRBJ2-7|TRBV27|15
CASRPLAGKIYEQYF
>TRBJ1-2|TRBV2|16
CASSDGGRGIGYGYTF
>TRBJ2-7|TRBV28|15
CASSAPGTGNYEQYF
>TRBJ2-5|TRBV7-9|15
CASSGMDYLRLTQYF
>TRBJ1-1|TRBV11-2|15
CASSSQRTSGRGAFF
>TRBJ1-4|TRBV7-9|17
CASSLYRGGGTNEKLFF
>TRBJ1-2|TRBV25-1|13
CASSEGSDYGYTF
>TRBJ1-5|TRBV29-1|13
CSVTGTPDQPQHF
>TRBJ2-5|TRBV21-1|17
CASSHQNSGGARETQYF
>TRBJ2-1|TRBV6-5|11
CASSQGGEQFF
>TRBJ1-4|TRBV9|15
CASSGLSLINEKLFF
>TRBJ2-5|TRBV6-6|12
CASSARTGSTYF
>TRBJ1-5|TRBV29-1|13
CSVEQGPNQPQHF
>TRBJ1-6|TRBV7-2|14
CASSNKQVNSPLHF
>TRBJ2-1|TRBV6-5|14
CASSRGLAATEQFF
>TRBJ1-5|TRBV27|12
CASSQGAQPQHF
>TRBJ2-2|TRBV11-2|15
CASSLRTGFTGELFF
>TRBJ1-1|TRBV4-3|13
CASSQFDWTEAFF
>TRBJ2-7|TRBV7-6|12
CASSVREDEQYF
>TRBJ2-2|TRBV10-2|14
CASSERGRWGELFF
>TRBJ2-5|TRBV7-9|14
CASSRTGIGETQYF
>TRBJ2-7|TRBV28|14
CASSTTGTSYEQYF
>TRBJ2-5|TRBV11-2|14
CASSQREGGETQYF
>TRBJ2-1|TRBV30|13
CACHGTAPNEQFF
>TRBJ1-1|TRBV5-1|13
CASSLGQDTEAFF
>TRBJ1-5|TRBV6-4|14
CASSERMGGQPQHF
>TRBJ1-1|TRBV27|14
CASRKGSRTTEAFF
>TRBJ1-2|TRBV7-9|15
CASSATGTGVSGYTF
>TRBJ1-1|TRBV5-4|15
CASSLVGRGNTEAFF
>TRBJ2-1|TRBV5-6|17
CASSLALRQGSYNEQFF
>TRBJ2-7|TRBV5-1|14
CASSLQSGPYEQYF
>TRBJ2-7|TRBV5-1|11
CASSFNYEQYF
>TRBJ2-5|TRBV6-5|11
CAGRKQETQYF
>TRBJ1-2|TRBV30|16
CAWSVPLAGIGYGYTF
>TRBJ2-7|TRBV7-9|13
CASSTLSWEGQYF
>TRBJ2-7|TRBV28|13
CASSRTDRYEQYF
>TRBJ1-1|TRBV6-5|14
CATNVGGLNTEAFF
>TRBJ1-1|TRBV27|17
CASSSLKIGGLNTEAFF
>TRBJ2-2|TRBV30|14
CAWSVGQNTGELFF
>TRBJ1-2|TRBV27|16
CASSLSQDRENYGYTF
>TRBJ1-2|TRBV11-2|15
CASSARPGLNYGYTF
>TRBJ2-5|TRBV30|12
CAWSLIQETQYF
>TRBJ1-1|TRBV6-1|14
CASTSGTGVAEAFF
>TRBJ2-3|TRBV30|15
CAWSATGVSTDTQYF
>TRBJ2-1|TRBV4-2|15
CASSREESSYNEQFF